This T cell receptor (beta chain) emerged from a study of T cells after posttransplantation cyclophosphamide. Concerning this clone: Antigen specificity is unknown.

Busulfan-fludarabine conditioning, marrow transplant, and cyclophosphamide on days +3 and +4 were administered. The table came from immunoSEQ multiplex PCR; TCRdb's copy has only in-frame clones and leaves some out. In the table there are under 20,000 clones, over 65% of which are singletons. Study-level results: Recipient CMV seropositivity and CMV reactivation strongly tracked TRB clonality. Donor CD8+ memory clones often dominated recipient blood repertoires at later times.

The sample here was PBMCs, taken after an allogeneic stem cell transplant with post-transplant cyclophosphamide. The TCR sequence derives from a young adult male patient who received an allogeneic stem cell transplant from a related donor, was CMV-positive, and had acute GVHD only. Some T cells could come from the graft donor.

CDR3 sequence reads: CASSPYMNTEAFF. CDR3 sequence (DNA): TGTGCCAGCTCACCGTACATGAACACTGAAGCTTTCTTT. The chain employs TRBV18 and TRBJ1-1; no reliable D call. With 3 bases removed from V and 0 bases from J, the gap between germline ends came to 5 bases. Germline V lookup: CDR1 KGHSH, CDR2 LQKENI. This CDR3 comprises 13 residues.